The clone carrying this TCR beta chain was counted a single time. CDR1 and CDR2 (germline): DFQATT, SNEGSKA (reference sequence). This CDR3 is 14 amino acids long. The V segment lost 3 bases and the J segment 7 bases; nucleotides outside the gene matches: 10. The sample originates from a study of blood T cell repertoires in COVID-19. Study details: Spain, Italy and the United States supplied samples that represented acute and convalescent COVID-19.

In the original analysis: Reference gene primer amplification gave estimated nucleated cell counts. Assay used: immunoSEQ multiplex PCR; TCRdb lists only in-frame clones, some missing. V, J and clone size were drawn from that table, and D and trimming were deduced from the DNA. The data hold tens of thousands of clones, with approximately 71% observed a single time. The V call is TRBV20-1, the J call TRBJ1-2, with TRBD1 matching 8 bases. What was sequenced was peripheral blood. The receptor was derived from a human donor in a cohort sampled during active COVID-19. CDR3 protein: CSASGTGRGGGYTF. The DNA of the CDR3 is TGCAGTGCTAGTGGGACAGGCCGGGGGGGTGGCTACACCTTC.